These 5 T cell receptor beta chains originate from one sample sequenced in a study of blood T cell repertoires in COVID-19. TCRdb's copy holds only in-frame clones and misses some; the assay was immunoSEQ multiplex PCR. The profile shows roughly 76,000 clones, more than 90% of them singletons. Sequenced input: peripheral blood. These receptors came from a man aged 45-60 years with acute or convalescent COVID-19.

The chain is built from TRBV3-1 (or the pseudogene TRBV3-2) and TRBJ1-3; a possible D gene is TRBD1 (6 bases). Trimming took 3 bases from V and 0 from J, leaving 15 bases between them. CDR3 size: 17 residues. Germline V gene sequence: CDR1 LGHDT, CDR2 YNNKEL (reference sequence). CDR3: CASSHLRGGSSGNTIYF. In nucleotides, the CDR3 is TGTGCCAGCAGCCACCTAAGGGGGGGAAGCTCTGGAAACACCATATATTTT.

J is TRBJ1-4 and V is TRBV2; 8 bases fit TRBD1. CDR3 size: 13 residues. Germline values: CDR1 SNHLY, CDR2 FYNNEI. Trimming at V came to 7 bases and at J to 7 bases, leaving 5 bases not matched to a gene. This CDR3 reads CASTRGRGEKLFF. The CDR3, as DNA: TGTGCCAGCACCAGGGGGCGCGGTGAAAAACTGTTTTTT.

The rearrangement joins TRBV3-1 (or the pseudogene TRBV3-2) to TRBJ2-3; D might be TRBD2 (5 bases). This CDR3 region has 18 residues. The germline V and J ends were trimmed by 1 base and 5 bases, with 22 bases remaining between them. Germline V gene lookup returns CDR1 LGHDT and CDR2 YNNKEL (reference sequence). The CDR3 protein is CASSQGNSGWSYKDTQYF. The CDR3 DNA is TGTGCCAGCAGCCAAGGCAACTCGGGGTGGAGCTACAAAGATACGCAGTATTTT.

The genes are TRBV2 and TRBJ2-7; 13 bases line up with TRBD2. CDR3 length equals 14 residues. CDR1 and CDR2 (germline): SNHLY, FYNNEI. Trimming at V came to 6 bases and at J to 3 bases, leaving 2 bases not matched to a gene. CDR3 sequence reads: CASRGLAGDYEQYF. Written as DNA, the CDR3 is TGTGCCAGCAGAGGACTAGCGGGGGACTACGAGCAGTACTTC.

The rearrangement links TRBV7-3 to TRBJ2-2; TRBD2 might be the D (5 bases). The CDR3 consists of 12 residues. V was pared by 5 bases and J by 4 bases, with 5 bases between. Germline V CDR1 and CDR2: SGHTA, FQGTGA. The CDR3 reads CASSRGTGELFF. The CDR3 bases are TGTGCCAGCAGCCGGGGCACCGGGGAGCTGTTTTTT.